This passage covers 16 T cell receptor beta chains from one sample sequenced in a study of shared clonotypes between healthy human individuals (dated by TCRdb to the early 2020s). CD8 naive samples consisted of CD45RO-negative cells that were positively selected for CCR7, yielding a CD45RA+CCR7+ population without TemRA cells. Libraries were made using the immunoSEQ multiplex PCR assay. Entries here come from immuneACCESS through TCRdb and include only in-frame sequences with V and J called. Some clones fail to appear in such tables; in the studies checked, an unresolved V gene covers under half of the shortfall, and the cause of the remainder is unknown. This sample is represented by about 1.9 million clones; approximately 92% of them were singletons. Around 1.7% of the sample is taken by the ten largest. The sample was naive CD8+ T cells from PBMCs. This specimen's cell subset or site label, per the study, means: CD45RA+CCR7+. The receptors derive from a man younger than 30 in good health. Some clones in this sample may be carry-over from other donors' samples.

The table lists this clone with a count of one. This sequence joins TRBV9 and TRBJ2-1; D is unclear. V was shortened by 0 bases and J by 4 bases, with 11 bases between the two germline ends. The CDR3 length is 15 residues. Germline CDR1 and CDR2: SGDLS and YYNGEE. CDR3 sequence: CASSVVDTQYNEQFF. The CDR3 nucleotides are TGTGCCAGCAGCGTAGTGGATACCCAGTACAATGAGCAGTTCTTC.

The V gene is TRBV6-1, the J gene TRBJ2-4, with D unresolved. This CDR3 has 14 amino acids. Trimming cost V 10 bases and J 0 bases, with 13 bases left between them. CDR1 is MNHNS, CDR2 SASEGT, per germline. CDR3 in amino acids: CATARGLAKNIQYF. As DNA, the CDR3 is TGTGCCACAGCTCGAGGCCTAGCCAAAAACATTCAGTACTTC.

Here the CDR3 DNA reads TGTGCCATCAGTGAAGGTAGTAATAACTATGGCTACACCTTC. Its translation: CAISEGSNNYGYTF. V usage is TRBV10-3 and J usage is TRBJ1-2; D remains ambiguous. CDR3 length: 14 amino acids. Germline V CDR1 and CDR2: ENHRY, SYGVKD. The germline V and J ends were trimmed by 3 bases and 1 base, with 9 bases remaining between them.

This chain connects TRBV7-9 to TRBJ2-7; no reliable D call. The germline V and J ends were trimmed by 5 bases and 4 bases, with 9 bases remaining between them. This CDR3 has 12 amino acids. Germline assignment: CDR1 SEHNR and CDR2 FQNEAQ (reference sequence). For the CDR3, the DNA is TGTGCCAGCAGCCCAAGTTGGTACGAGCAGTACTTC. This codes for CASSPSWYEQYF.

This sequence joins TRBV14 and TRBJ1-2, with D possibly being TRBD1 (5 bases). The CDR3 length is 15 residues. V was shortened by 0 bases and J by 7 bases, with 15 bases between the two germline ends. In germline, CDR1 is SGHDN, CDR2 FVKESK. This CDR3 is CASSQERQGGRGYTF. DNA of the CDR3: TGTGCCAGCAGCCAAGAGCGGCAGGGAGGTCGTGGCTACACCTTC. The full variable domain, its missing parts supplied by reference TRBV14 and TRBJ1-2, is EAGVTQFPSHSVIEKGQTVTLRCDPISGHDNLYWYRRVMGKEIKFLLHFVKESKQDESGMPNNRFLAERTGGTYSTLKVQPAELEDSGVYFCASSQERQGGRGYTFGSGTRLTVV.

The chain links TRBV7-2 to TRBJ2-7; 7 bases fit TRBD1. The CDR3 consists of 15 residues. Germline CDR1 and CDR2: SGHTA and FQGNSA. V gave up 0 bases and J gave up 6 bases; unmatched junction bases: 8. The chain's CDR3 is CASSLAGTALLEQYF. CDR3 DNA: TGTGCCAGCAGCTTAGCGGGGACAGCCCTCCTCGAGCAGTACTTC.

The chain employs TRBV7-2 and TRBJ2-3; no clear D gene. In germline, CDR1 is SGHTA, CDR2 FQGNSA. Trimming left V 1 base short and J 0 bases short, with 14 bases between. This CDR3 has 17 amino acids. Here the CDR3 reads CASSLGPFVGSTDTQYF. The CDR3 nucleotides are TGTGCCAGCAGCTTAGGTCCTTTTGTTGGGAGCACAGATACGCAGTATTTT.

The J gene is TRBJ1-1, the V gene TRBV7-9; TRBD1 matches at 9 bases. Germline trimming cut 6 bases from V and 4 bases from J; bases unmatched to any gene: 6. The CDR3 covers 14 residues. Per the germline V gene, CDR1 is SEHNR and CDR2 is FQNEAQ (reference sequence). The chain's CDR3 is CASRETGGGTEAFF. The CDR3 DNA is TGTGCCAGCAGAGAAACAGGGGGCGGCACTGAAGCTTTCTTT.

The CDR3: CASSSPYTGATEAFF. CDR3 coding DNA: TGTGCCAGCAGCTCACCCTATACAGGGGCCACTGAAGCTTTCTTT. This chain uses TRBV7-9 with TRBJ1-1, with 7 bases fitting TRBD1. CDR1 SEHNR and CDR2 FQNEAQ come from the germline V gene (reference sequence). V lost 4 bases to trimming and J lost 4 bases; unmatched junction nucleotides: 9. The CDR3 has 15 amino acids. The full variable domain, rest sourced from reference TRBV7-9 and TRBJ1-1, is DTGVSQNPRHKITKRGQNVTFRCDPISEHNRLYWYRQTLGQGPEFLTYFQNEAQLEKSRLLSDRFSAERPKGSFSTLEIQRTEQGDSAMYLCASSSPYTGATEAFFGQGTRLTVV.

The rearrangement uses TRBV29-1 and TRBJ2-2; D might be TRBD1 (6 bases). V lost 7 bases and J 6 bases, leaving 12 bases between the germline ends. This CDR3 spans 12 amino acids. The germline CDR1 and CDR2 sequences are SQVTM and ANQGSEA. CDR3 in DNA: TGCAGCGCATACAGGGCATCCGGGGAGCTGTTTTTT. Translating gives CSAYRASGELFF.

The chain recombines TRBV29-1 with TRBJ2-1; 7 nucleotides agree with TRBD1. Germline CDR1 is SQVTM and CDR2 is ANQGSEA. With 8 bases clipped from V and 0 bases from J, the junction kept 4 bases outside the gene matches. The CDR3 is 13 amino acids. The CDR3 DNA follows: TGCAGCATCAGGGGGTTCTCCTACAATGAGCAGTTCTTC. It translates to CSIRGFSYNEQFF.

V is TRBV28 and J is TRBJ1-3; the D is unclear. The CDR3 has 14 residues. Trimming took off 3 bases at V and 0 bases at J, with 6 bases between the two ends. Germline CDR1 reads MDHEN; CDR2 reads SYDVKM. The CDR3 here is CASSFMVSGNTIYF. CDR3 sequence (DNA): TGTGCCAGCAGTTTTATGGTCTCTGGAAACACCATATATTTT.

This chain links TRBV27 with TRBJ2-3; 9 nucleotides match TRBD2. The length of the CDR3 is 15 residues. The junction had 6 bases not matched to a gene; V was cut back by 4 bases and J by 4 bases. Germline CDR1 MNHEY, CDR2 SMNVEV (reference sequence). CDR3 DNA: TGTGCCAGCAGTTGGACTAGCGAGAGGGCAGATACGCAGTATTTT. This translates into CASSWTSERADTQYF.

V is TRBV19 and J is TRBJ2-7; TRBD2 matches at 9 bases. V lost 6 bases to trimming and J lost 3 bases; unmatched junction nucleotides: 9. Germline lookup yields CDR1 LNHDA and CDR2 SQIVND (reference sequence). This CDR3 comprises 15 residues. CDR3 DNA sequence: TGTGCCAGTAGCGCGGGACTAGCAACTTACTACGAGCAGTACTTC. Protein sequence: CASSAGLATYYEQYF.

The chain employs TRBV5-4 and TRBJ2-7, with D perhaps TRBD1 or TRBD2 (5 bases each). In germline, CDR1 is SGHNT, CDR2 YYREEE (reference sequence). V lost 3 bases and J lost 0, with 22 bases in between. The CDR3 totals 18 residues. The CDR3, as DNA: TGTGCCAGCAGCTCAGGGAGTTTCCTAGGACTCTCCTCCTACGAGCAGTACTTC. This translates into CASSSGSFLGLSSYEQYF.

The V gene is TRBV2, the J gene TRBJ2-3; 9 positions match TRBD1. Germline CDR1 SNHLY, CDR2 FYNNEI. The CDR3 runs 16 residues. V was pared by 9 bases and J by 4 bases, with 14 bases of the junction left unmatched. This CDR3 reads CAREETGQGRSDTQYF. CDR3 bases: TGTGCCAGAGAAGAAACAGGACAGGGGAGGTCAGATACGCAGTATTTT.